The next 10 T cell receptor beta chains were all read from a single sample in a study of blood T cell repertoires in COVID-19. Libraries were prepared by immunoSEQ multiplex PCR; TCRdb keeps only in-frame clonotypes and omits some of them. The table has about 130,000 clones, 75% to 90% seen once; the top ten hold around 4.7%. Sequenced material: peripheral blood. These receptors all come from a human donor in a cohort sampled during active COVID-19.

The rearrangement uses TRBV9 and TRBJ1-5, with a possible D match to TRBD1 (6 bases). V gave up 0 bases and J gave up 2 bases, with 9 bases separating them. Germline lookup yields CDR1 SGDLS and CDR2 YYNGEE. The CDR3 totals 15 residues. The CDR3 is CASSVGAGGNQPQHF. DNA of the CDR3: TGTGCCAGCAGCGTAGGGGCAGGGGGCAATCAGCCCCAGCATTTT. Variable domain in full (rest from reference TRBV9 and TRBJ1-5): DSGVTQTPKHLITATGQRVTLRCSPRSGDLSVYWYQQSLDQGLQFLIQYYNGEERAKGNILERFSAQQFPDLHSELNLSSLELGDSALYFCASSVGAGGNQPQHFGDGTRLSIL.

The chain couples TRBV5-1 to TRBJ2-7, with D possibly matching TRBD1 (5 bases). Trimming took off 1 base at V and 6 bases at J, with 11 bases between the two ends. Germline V gene sequence: CDR1 SGHRS, CDR2 YFSETQ. The CDR3 is 13 residues long. The CDR3 protein is CASSLNQGFEQYV. DNA of the CDR3: TGCGCCAGCAGCTTGAACCAGGGTTTCGAGCAGTACGTC.

This chain connects TRBV7-9 to TRBJ2-3; unclear D gene. This CDR3 comprises 14 residues. Trimming took 5 bases from V and 6 from J, leaving 15 bases between them. Germline loops: CDR1 SEHNR, CDR2 FQNEAQ (reference sequence). The CDR3 protein is CASSADSLTDTQYF. The CDR3 nucleotides read TGTGCCAGCAGCGCCGACTCGCTCACGGATACGCAGTATTTT. Filled out from reference TRBV7-9 and TRBJ2-3, the complete variable domain reads DTGVSQNPRHKITKRGQNVTFRCDPISEHNRLYWYRQTLGQGPEFLTYFQNEAQLEKSRLLSDRFSAERPKGSFSTLEIQRTEQGDSAMYLCASSADSLTDTQYFGPGTRLTVL.

This clone has ten or more counts. The chain employs TRBV6-2 or TRBV6-3 and TRBJ2-7, with a possible D match to TRBD2 (6 bases). The germline gives CDR1 MNHEY, CDR2 SVGEGT. V was clipped by 5 bases and J by 4 bases, with 15 bases between them. The CDR3 sequence is 14 residues long. The CDR3 region has the DNA TGTGCCAGCAGTCCCCGACTAGAAGGATACGAGCAGTACGTC. Translated, it gives CASSPRLEGYEQYV.

This chain uses TRBV4-3 with TRBJ2-7, with TRBD1 matching over 9 bases. The junction had 10 bases not matched to a gene; V was cut back by 0 bases and J by 4 bases. Germline V CDR1 and CDR2: LGHNA, YSLEER. This CDR3 has 17 amino acids. The CDR3 here is CASSQDQHRTGAYEQYF. The CDR3 bases are TGCGCCAGCAGCCAAGACCAACATCGGACAGGGGCGTACGAGCAGTACTTC.

The CDR3 coding sequence is TGTGCCTGGAGTGCCCGACAGGGGGCCCTGAATGGCTACACCTTC. Its translation: CAWSARQGALNGYTF. The rearrangement uses TRBV30 and TRBJ1-2; 10 bases align to TRBD1. The J segment lost 6 bases and the V segment lost 1 base, leaving 8 bases of the junction unmatched. The length of the CDR3 is 15 residues. Germline V gene data show CDR1 as GTSNPN and CDR2 as SVGIG (reference sequence).

The chain recombines TRBV30 with TRBJ2-5; D is unclear. Trimming removed 2 bases at V and 5 bases at J, with 18 bases between. CDR1 and CDR2 (germline): GTSNPN, SVGIG (reference sequence). CDR3 length: 15 residues. The CDR3, as DNA: TGTGCCTGGAGTATCCAGGCGTCTCCCAGCGAGACCCAGTACTTC. It translates to CAWSIQASPSETQYF.

In this sample, this clone turned up once. CDR3 in amino acids: CASSFGYGALGITEQFF. The CDR3 bases are TGTGCCAGCAGTTTCGGGTATGGGGCCCTGGGCATTACTGAGCAGTTCTTC. The chain joins TRBV27 to TRBJ2-1; maybe TRBD1 (5 bases). CDR1 is MNHEY, CDR2 SMNVEV, per germline (reference sequence). CDR3 size: 17 residues. Trimming pared 3 bases from V and 9 bases from J, leaving 24 bases between.

The genes are TRBV6-8 and TRBJ2-7, with D hard to call. The CDR3 spans 15 residues. V was trimmed by 0 bases and J by 0 bases, leaving 9 bases between them. Per germline, CDR1 MNHGY and CDR2 SAAAGT. Here the CDR3 DNA reads TGTGCCAGCAGTTACTCCACGACTCACTCCTACGAGCAGTACGTC. Translation: CASSYSTTHSYEQYV.

This chain joins TRBV6-1 and TRBJ2-3; weak D call: TRBD2 (5 bases). The CDR3 contains 15 residues. The germline V gene encodes CDR1 MNHNS and CDR2 SASEGT. Deletions cut 0 bases from V and 4 bases from J, with 11 bases between. As DNA, the CDR3 is TGTGCCAGCAGTGAAGCGTCCGGGGTCCCAGATACGCAGTATTTT. Amino acid sequence: CASSEASGVPDTQYF.